Shown below are 29 T cell receptor beta chains from a single sample sequenced in a study of CD8+ T cells in alopecia areata. TCR sequencing used cDNA made by reverse transcription of extracted RNA. The assay was immunoSEQ multiplex PCR, and TCRdb's table has in-frame clones only and misses some. This sample comprises around 100,000 clones, none seen once only. Sequenced: lesional skin. These receptors came from a C3H/HeJ mouse with alopecia areata. Strain MHC haplotype: H2-k.

On this clone: At residue 11, the TCRdb protein departs from the DNA translation, so the protein shown here was derived from the DNA itself. Each gene name is a mouse one. CDR3 DNA, as far as it was read: TGTGCCAGCAGTATAACAGTCTATAATTCGCCC. Translation gives CASSITVYNSP. The complete CDR3 reads CASSITVYNSPLYF. V is TRBV19 and J is TRBJ1-6; unclear D gene. The read ends 3 residues early relative to the CDR3; the germline J gene fills the gap. TRBJ1-6 is assigned to the ORF class and has an uncertain function. Looked up from germline, CDR1 is FNHDT and CDR2 is SITEND (reference sequence). The CDR3 is 14 amino acids. The V end was cut by 1 base, the J end by 3 bases, with 5 bases between.

Comment on this clone: The translated DNA and TCRdb's protein are not identical at residue 12; the protein here was translated from the DNA. Gene and germline names: mouse. CDR3 bases read: TGTGCCTGGAGTCTCTGGGACAATTCTGGAAATACG. This translates into CAWSLWDNSGNT. In full, the CDR3 is CAWSLWDNSGNTLYF. The rearrangement joins TRBV31 to TRBJ1-3, with D perhaps TRBD1 (6 bases). The CDR3 extends 3 residues past the end of the read, so its final part is completed from the germline J gene. There are 15 residues in the CDR3. Germline V lookup: CDR1 GKSSPN, CDR2 SITVG. The V and J ends lost 0 bases and 0 bases respectively, with 9 bases between them.

In its sample, this clone was seen a few times. Gene names follow the mouse nomenclature. The CDR3 end is not reached by the read, which stops 4 residues before it; the germline J gene fills it in. The chain is built from TRBV1 and TRBJ1-1; D might be TRBD1 (6 bases). The CDR3 has 15 residues. CDR1 NSQYPW and CDR2 LRSPGD come from the germline V gene (reference sequence). CDR3 DNA, as far as it was read: TGCACCTGCAGTGCAGATGGGGGGGCGCGGACA. Encoded protein: CTCSADGGART. The full CDR3 sequence reads CTCSADGGARTEVFF.

This clone has a handful of counts. Any gene name here is a mouse gene name. Read coverage stops 4 residues before the CDR3 terminus; the germline J gene supplies the remainder. The chain is built from TRBV1 and TRBJ1-1, with TRBD1 as a possible D gene (5 bases). Trimming cost V 4 bases and J 1 base, with 10 bases left between them. CDR3 length equals 14 residues. In germline, CDR1 is NSQYPW, CDR2 LRSPGD (reference sequence). The CDR3 spells CTCSEGQGNTEVFF. The covered CDR3 bases are TGCACCTGCAGTGAAGGACAAGGGAACACA. Complete variable domain (other parts from reference TRBV1 and TRBJ1-1): VTLLEQNPRWRLVPRGQAVNLRCILKNSQYPWMSWYQQDLQKQLQWLFTLRSPGDKEVKSLPGADYLATRVTDTELRLQVANMSQGRTLYCTCSEGQGNTEVFFGKGTRLTVV.

About this clone: Here the gene names and germline are mouse. With the read ending 4 residues before the CDR3 end, the germline J gene is used to fill in that end. The V and J genes are TRBV13-3 and TRBJ1-1, with 10 bases that match TRBD1. The CDR3 spans 15 residues. The V gene end was trimmed by 4 bases and the J gene end by 4 bases; junction bases not matched to a gene: 7. Germline values: CDR1 NNHDY, CDR2 SYVADS. The chain's CDR3 is CASSSGTGVTTEVFF. The covered CDR3 bases are TGTGCCAGCAGTTCCGGGACAGGGGTGACCACA.

About this clone itself: Gene names denote mouse genes. The read ends 4 residues early relative to the CDR3; the germline J gene fills the gap. This chain joins TRBV19 and TRBJ2-3; TRBD1 matches 8 bases. CDR3 length equals 16 residues. Trimming at V came to 0 bases and at J to 3 bases, leaving 6 bases not matched to a gene. Germline CDR1 and CDR2: FNHDT and SITEND (reference sequence). The part of the CDR3 DNA that was read is TGTGCCAGCAGTATAGACCAGGGGGCCGGGGCAGAA. It translates to CASSIDQGAGAE. Given in full, the CDR3 is CASSIDQGAGAETLYF.

This clone has ten or more counts. Gene names are the mouse ones. From the germline J gene comes the end of the CDR3, since the read stops 4 residues before it. The chain combines TRBV1 with TRBJ2-7; 7 bases agree with TRBD2. V dropped 0 bases and J dropped 3; count of bases not matched to a gene: 5. CDR3 size: 15 residues. The germline V gene encodes CDR1 NSQYPW and CDR2 LRSPGD (reference sequence). The CDR3 bases that were read are TGCACCTGCAGTGCAGATCAACTGGGGAGCTAT. Encoded protein: CTCSADQLGSY. The entire CDR3 sequence reads CTCSADQLGSYEQYF.

This clone showed up just a few times. Germline and genes here are mouse. The CDR3 goes on 4 residues after the read ends, and that part is filled in from the germline J gene. V and J are TRBV13-3 and TRBJ1-4; D is unresolved. Germline values: CDR1 NNHDY, CDR2 SYVADS. The CDR3 length is 12 residues. Between the trimmed V and J ends, which lost 5 bases and 5 bases, there was a span of 7 bases. The CDR3 spells CASSRQNERLFF. Incomplete CDR3 DNA: TGTGCCAGCAGCAGACAAAACGAA.

Details on this clone: Germline and genes here are mouse. Read sequence stops 4 residues before the CDR3 end, and the germline J gene provides the missing end. The rearrangement uses TRBV13-1 and TRBJ1-1; a possible D gene is TRBD1 (6 bases). Trimming took off 6 bases at V and 0 bases at J, with 9 bases between the two ends. Germline V CDR1 and CDR2: NSHNY, SYGAGN. The CDR3 is 13 amino acids. This CDR3 reads CASMGQANTEVFF. CDR3 bases read: TGTGCCAGCATGGGACAAGCAAACACA.

In the case of this clone: Germline and genes here are mouse. The missing CDR3 end, 4 residues past where the read stops, is filled in from the germline J gene. This chain joins TRBV17 and TRBJ2-1, with 9 positions matching TRBD2. This CDR3 comprises 16 residues. Unmatched junction bases numbered 1, after V lost 0 bases and J lost 1 base. CDR1 and CDR2 from the germline V gene are MNHDT and YYDKIL. Incomplete CDR3 DNA: TGTGCTAGCAGTAGAGAACTGGGGGGCAACTATGCT. It encodes CASSRELGGNYA. The CDR3 in full is CASSRELGGNYAEQFF.

With regard to this clone: Germline and genes here are mouse. The missing CDR3 end, 4 residues past where the read stops, is filled in from the germline J gene. The gene calls are TRBV1 and TRBJ1-2, with 11 bases aligning to TRBD1. The germline V gene has CDR1 NSQYPW and CDR2 LRSPGD (reference sequence). This CDR3 comprises 13 residues. The covered CDR3 bases are TGCACCTGCAGGCCCGGGACAGGGGGC. Its translation is CTCRPGTGG. The whole CDR3 is CTCRPGTGGDYTF.

This clone was detected ten times or more. Mouse names are used for the genes. The read stops 4 residues short of the end of the CDR3; the missing end is completed from the germline J gene. This chain links TRBV13-3 with TRBJ2-1, with 8 bases that match TRBD2. With V trimmed by 6 bases and J by 0 bases, 5 bases remained unmatched. Germline loops: CDR1 NNHDY, CDR2 SYVADS. The CDR3 is 15 amino acids. CDR3 protein: CASTWGADNYAEQFF. The part of the CDR3 DNA that was read is TGTGCCAGCACCTGGGGGGCTGATAACTATGCT.

This clone showed up just a few times. Genes and germline come from the mouse. With the read ending 4 residues before the CDR3 end, the germline J gene is used to fill in that end. The V gene is TRBV19, the J gene TRBJ2-5, with D maybe TRBD1 (5 bases). CDR1 is FNHDT, CDR2 SITEND, per germline (reference sequence). This CDR3 has 13 amino acids. The CDR3 bases that were read are TGTGCCAGCAGTATTACGACAGTAGAC. This gives the protein CASSITTVD. The CDR3 in its entirety is CASSITTVDTQYF. The whole variable domain, remainder taken from reference TRBV19 and TRBJ2-5, is GGIITQTPKFLIGQEGQKLTLKCQQNFNHDTMYWYRQDSGKGLRLIYYSITENDLQKGDLSEGYDASREKKSSFSLTVTSAQKNEMAVFLCASSITTVDTQYFGPGTRLLVL.

On this clone: Gene names and germline refer to mouse. The read is 4 residues too short to cover the CDR3 end, so that end is filled in from the germline J gene. The chain couples TRBV17 to TRBJ2-7; 7 bases fit TRBD1. Germline CDR1 MNHDT, CDR2 YYDKIL. The CDR3 totals 15 residues. After removal of 0 bases from V and 2 bases from J, the junction contained 4 bases not matched to a gene. The CDR3 reads CASSRDPGTAYEQYF. The CDR3 bases that were read are TGTGCTAGCAGTAGAGATCCGGGGACAGCCTAT.

Details on this clone: The genes are named according to mouse. The read comes to an end 4 residues before the CDR3 does, leaving the germline J gene to fill in the end. The rearrangement links TRBV1 to TRBJ1-4; possibly TRBD1 for D (6 bases). The V end lost 4 bases, the J end lost 0 bases, and 15 bases lay between the germline ends. The CDR3 contains 17 residues. CDR1 is NSQYPW and CDR2 is LRSPGD in the germline V gene (reference sequence). Partial CDR3 DNA: TGCACCTGCAGTGGGGTCCGGGACAATATTTCCAACGAA. Translated, it gives CTCSGVRDNISNE. The CDR3 in full is CTCSGVRDNISNERLFF.

Remarks on this clone: Gene names are mouse gene names. The read ends 4 residues early relative to the CDR3; the germline J gene fills the gap. The same CDR3 is also encoded by other DNA sequences in this sample. The rearrangement uses TRBV13-3 and TRBJ1-1, with D uncertain. This CDR3 has 13 amino acids. V was cut by 5 bases and J by 0 bases, with 8 bases left in between. Germline CDR1 NNHDY, CDR2 SYVADS. CDR3 DNA (partial): TGTGCCAGCAGCCCTACTGCAAACACA. Translated: CASSPTANT. The whole CDR3 sequence is CASSPTANTEVFF.

Note on this clone: Here the gene names and germline are mouse. The read falls 4 residues short of the CDR3 end, and the missing part is taken from the germline J gene. The chain has TRBV13-3 and TRBJ1-2; 10 positions agree with TRBD1. This CDR3 has 15 residues. Germline values: CDR1 NNHDY, CDR2 SYVADS. The V gene end was trimmed by 2 bases and the J gene end by 3 bases; junction bases not matched to a gene: 4. The covered CDR3 bases are TGTGCCAGCAGTGACGGGACAGGGGAGGACTCC. As protein: CASSDGTGEDS. The full-length CDR3 reads as CASSDGTGEDSDYTF.

This clone was picked up a small number of times. The genes are named according to mouse. The read gets to within 4 residues of the CDR3 end, and the germline J gene fills in the rest. Within the sample, other DNA sequences also encode this same CDR3. The chain links TRBV1 to TRBJ1-4; possible D gene TRBD1, 5 bases. The CDR3 runs 15 residues. Per germline, CDR1 NSQYPW and CDR2 LRSPGD (reference sequence). The V and J ends lost 3 bases and 1 base respectively, with 9 bases between them. The sequenced part of the CDR3 DNA is TGCACCTGCAGTGCCCCGGGGGGTTCCAACGAA. Its translation is CTCSAPGGSNE. The entire CDR3 protein reads CTCSAPGGSNERLFF.

This clone occurred a few times. Gene names follow the mouse nomenclature. The read ends 4 residues before the CDR3 terminus; that terminus is restored from the germline J gene. The chain joins TRBV13-3 to TRBJ2-5, with 8 bases that match TRBD2. This CDR3 spans 15 amino acids. From germline, CDR1 is NNHDY and CDR2 SYVADS. J lost 3 bases, V lost 2 bases, and 5 bases had no gene match. CDR3 DNA, as far as it was read: TGTGCCAGCAGTGAAGAGGGGGGGCCTCAAGAC. Residues: CASSEEGGPQD. The CDR3 as a whole reads CASSEEGGPQDTQYF.

As regards this clone: Gene names refer to mouse genes. The CDR3 protein is CASSIGGGGYAEQFF. The sequenced part of the CDR3 DNA is TGTGCCAGCAGTATAGGGGGGGGCGGGTATGCT. This rearrangement joins TRBV19 to TRBJ2-1; 8 bases are a match to TRBD2. The read terminates 4 residues ahead of where the CDR3 ends, so the germline J gene completes it. CDR1 FNHDT and CDR2 SITEND come from the germline V gene (reference sequence). The J segment lost 4 bases and the V segment lost 0 bases, leaving 3 bases of the junction unmatched. The CDR3 sequence is 15 residues long.

This clone was picked up a small number of times. Mouse gene names and germline throughout. The CDR3 is cut off 4 residues early in the read; its end comes from the germline J gene. This chain uses TRBV13-3 with TRBJ2-1, with TRBD2 matching 9 bases. Trimming at V came to 5 bases and at J to 3 bases, leaving 3 bases not matched to a gene. The germline gives CDR1 NNHDY, CDR2 SYVADS. The CDR3 contains 14 residues. CDR3 bases read: TGTGCCAGCAGCACCTGGGGGGGCTATGCT. Residues: CASSTWGGYA. The complete CDR3 reads CASSTWGGYAEQFF.

As concerns this clone: Gene names and germline refer to mouse. Read coverage stops 4 residues before the CDR3 terminus; the germline J gene supplies the remainder. This chain joins TRBV5 and TRBJ2-7; 9 bases are shared with TRBD2. CDR1 and CDR2 (germline): LGHNA, YNLKQL (reference sequence). CDR3 length: 14 amino acids. This chain's CDR3 is CASSQAGGGYEQYF. The DNA read from the CDR3 is TGTGCCAGCAGCCAAGCTGGGGGGGGATAT.

This clone was seen ten or more times. Gene names denote mouse genes. The read gets to within 4 residues of the CDR3 end, and the germline J gene fills in the rest. The rearrangement links TRBV19 to TRBJ2-1; 9 bases match TRBD2. The V gene's germline CDR1 is FNHDT and CDR2 SITEND (reference sequence). This CDR3 spans 15 amino acids. The V segment lost 3 bases and the J segment 1 base; nucleotides outside the gene matches: 2. CDR3 bases read: TGTGCCAGCAGTACCCTGGGGGGGAACTATGCT. The encoded protein is CASSTLGGNYA. In full, the CDR3 reads CASSTLGGNYAEQFF.

Comments on this clone: At residue 11, the TCRdb amino acid sequence and the translated nucleotide sequence differ, so the protein here is the DNA translation. All gene names here are mouse names. The observed sequence ends 3 residues before the CDR3 terminus, with the missing tail filled in from the germline J gene. This rearrangement joins TRBV13-2 to TRBJ1-3; 7 bases are shared with TRBD1. Germline CDR1 and CDR2: NNHNN and SYGAGS (reference sequence). V trimming: 5 bases; J trimming: 2 bases; junction bases outside the gene matches: 4. The CDR3 has 14 amino acids. CDR3 DNA (partial): TGTGCCAGCGGCCTGACAGGGACTGGAAATACG. Its translation: CASGLTGTGNT. The full CDR3 is CASGLTGTGNTLYF.

About this clone: Mouse germline and gene names are used. The read halts 4 residues ahead of the CDR3 end, with the missing end drawn from the germline J gene. Additional DNA sequences in this sample encode the identical CDR3. The V gene is TRBV1, the J gene TRBJ2-3, with TRBD1 matching 10 bases. With 3 bases clipped from V and 3 bases from J, the junction kept 3 bases outside the gene matches. There are 15 residues in the CDR3. Germline V lookup: CDR1 NSQYPW, CDR2 LRSPGD (reference sequence). The sequenced part of the CDR3 DNA is TGCACCTGCAGTGCGGACAGGGGGGGGGCAGAA. This codes for CTCSADRGGAE. The entire CDR3 sequence reads CTCSADRGGAETLYF.

This clone has ten or more counts. The gene symbols are mouse symbols. The read ends 4 residues before the CDR3 terminus; that terminus is restored from the germline J gene. The chain is built from TRBV13-3 and TRBJ2-2; the D gene is possibly TRBD1 (5 bases). Germline CDR1 reads NNHDY; CDR2 reads SYVADS. The V end lost 0 bases, the J end lost 0 bases, and 9 bases lay between the germline ends. The CDR3 runs 16 residues. The sequenced part of the CDR3 DNA is TGTGCCAGCAGTGATGCGCGACAGTCAAACACCGGG. Translation: CASSDARQSNTG. Given in full, the CDR3 is CASSDARQSNTGQLYF.

A few counts support this clone. The gene names here belong to mouse. Sequencing ends 4 residues short of the CDR3 end; the germline J gene provides the rest. The V call is TRBV19, the J call TRBJ1-2; perhaps TRBD1 as D (6 bases). The V and J ends lost 4 bases and 0 bases respectively, with 10 bases between them. The CDR3 sequence is 14 residues long. CDR1 is FNHDT and CDR2 is SITEND in the germline V gene (reference sequence). The DNA read from the CDR3 is TGTGCCAGCAGTGGGACACTTGCAAACTCC. It specifies CASSGTLANS. The CDR3 reads in full as CASSGTLANSDYTF.

This clone was detected many times. Germline and genes here are mouse. The CDR3 end is not reached by the read, which stops 4 residues before it; the germline J gene fills it in. The chain couples TRBV1 to TRBJ2-2; 7 positions agree with TRBD1. This CDR3 has 15 residues. V shed 2 bases and J 1 base; nucleotides not matched to a gene: 1. Germline V CDR1 and CDR2: NSQYPW, LRSPGD (reference sequence). The CDR3 spells CTCSANRGNTGQLYF. The covered CDR3 bases are TGCACCTGCAGTGCAAACAGGGGAAACACCGGG.

Only a few counts were recorded for this clone. Germline and genes here are mouse. The read stops 4 residues short of the end of the CDR3; the missing end is completed from the germline J gene. The V gene is TRBV19, the J gene TRBJ2-1, with D maybe TRBD1 (6 bases). Trimming removed 1 base from V and 3 bases from J, with 17 bases in between. CDR3 length: 17 amino acids. CDR1 and CDR2 (germline): FNHDT, SITEND (reference sequence). The CDR3 DNA, read in part, is TGTGCCAGCAGTATACGTCGTCCCGGGACATTCTATGCT. Translating it yields CASSIRRPGTFYA. The full CDR3 reads CASSIRRPGTFYAEQFF.